The 27 T cell receptor beta chains below all came from one sample that was sequenced in a study of blood T cell repertoires in COVID-19 (dated by TCRdb to the early 2020s). The library was built by means of the immunoSEQ multiplex PCR assay. TCRdb carries this immuneACCESS record with in-frame sequences only. Its versions omit some clonotypes, under half of them owing to an unresolved V gene in the studies checked, with the rest unexplained. This sample lists around 200,000 clones; around 85% were detected once. The ten largest clones represent 15% to 20% of the sample. The sample comprised PBMCs or T cells enriched from blood (not recorded which). The receptors were sampled from a man aged 40-49 years who had recovered from COVID-19.

V usage is TRBV9 and J usage is TRBJ1-6, with D hard to call. V lost 5 bases, J lost 0 bases, and 15 bases lay in between. CDR1 SGDLS and CDR2 YYNGEE come from the germline V gene. This CDR3 comprises 17 residues. Here the CDR3 reads CASRHFRRSSYNSPLHF. The CDR3 nucleotides read TGTGCCAGCAGACATTTCCGCAGAAGCTCCTATAATTCACCCCTCCACTTT. Full variable domain (outside the CDR3, taken from reference TRBV9 and TRBJ1-6): DSGVTQTPKHLITATGQRVTLRCSPRSGDLSVYWYQQSLDQGLQFLIQYYNGEERAKGNILERFSAQQFPDLHSELNLSSLELGDSALYFCASRHFRRSSYNSPLHFGNGTRLTVT.

J is TRBJ2-1 and V is TRBV7-8, with TRBD2 identical over 8 bases. CDR3 length equals 19 residues. J was trimmed by 3 bases and V by 3 bases; bases with no gene match: 16. Germline V gene sequence: CDR1 SGHVS, CDR2 FQNEAQ. The CDR3 spells CASSFRASGYGIGYNEQFF. CDR3 nucleotide sequence: TGTGCCAGCAGCTTTCGGGCTAGCGGGTATGGCATTGGCTACAATGAGCAGTTCTTC.

The J gene is TRBJ2-1, the V gene TRBV5-1, with D hard to call. Trimming stripped 5 bases from V and 0 bases from J, with 9 bases between. The V gene's germline CDR1 is SGHRS and CDR2 YFSETQ. This CDR3 has 14 residues. The CDR3 DNA is TGCGCCAGCAGTTCACCCAGCTCCTACAATGAGCAGTTCTTC. Its protein is CASSSPSSYNEQFF.

The genes are TRBV30 and TRBJ2-6; possibly TRBD2 for D (6 bases). V was shortened by 1 base and J by 0 bases, with 13 bases between the two germline ends. CDR3 size: 17 residues. The germline CDR1 and CDR2 sequences are GTSNPN and SVGIG (reference sequence). CDR3 nucleotide sequence: TGTGCCTGGAGTGCTCCGGGAGTTCCCTCTGGGGCCAACGTCCTGACTTTC. Translating it yields CAWSAPGVPSGANVLTF.

The V gene is TRBV27, the J gene TRBJ1-1; 10 bases align to TRBD1. Germline trimming cut 5 bases from V and 1 base from J; bases unmatched to any gene: 10. Germline V gene lookup returns CDR1 MNHEY and CDR2 SMNVEV (reference sequence). The CDR3 has 17 residues. CDR3 DNA sequence: TGTGCCAGCAGTCCAAGGGACAGGGGATATGGGAACACTGAAGCTTTCTTT. Encoded protein: CASSPRDRGYGNTEAFF.

The chain links TRBV11-2 to TRBJ2-5; D remains unclear. This CDR3 has 13 amino acids. Between the trimmed V and J ends, which lost 5 bases and 1 base, there was a span of 8 bases. Per germline, CDR1 SGHAT and CDR2 FQNNGV. The CDR3, as DNA: TGTGCCAGCAGCCCACTAATCCAAGAGACCCAGTACTTC. This sequence encodes CASSPLIQETQYF.

This clone showed up just once. The chain is built from TRBV28 and TRBJ1-4, with 7 nucleotides matching TRBD1. V shed 4 bases, J shed 8 bases, and the junction held 10 bases outside the gene matches. The germline V gene has CDR1 MDHEN and CDR2 SYDVKM. The CDR3 runs 15 residues. The chain's CDR3 is CASSSITGVGEKLFF. The CDR3 coding sequence is TGTGCCAGCAGTTCTATCACAGGGGTTGGAGAAAAACTGTTTTTT.

The rearrangement links TRBV6-6 to TRBJ2-7, with a weak D call TRBD2 (5 bases). Germline V gene lookup returns CDR1 MNHNY and CDR2 SVGAGI (reference sequence). The CDR3 extends over 13 amino acids. Trimming took 1 base from V and 5 from J, leaving 9 bases between them. The CDR3 sequence: CASSYWGADEQYF. The CDR3 DNA is TGTGCCAGCAGTTACTGGGGAGCGGACGAGCAGTACTTC.

The chain couples TRBV7-3 to TRBJ2-1, with 7 bases identical to TRBD2. The CDR3 is 15 amino acids. Germline loops: CDR1 SGHTA, CDR2 FQGTGA. The V and J ends lost 5 bases and 7 bases, in that order; junction bases with no gene match: 11. CDR3 sequence: CASSQGGGSLNEQFF. In DNA, the CDR3 is TGTGCCAGCAGCCAAGGCGGCGGGAGTCTAAATGAGCAGTTCTTC.

V usage is TRBV7-2 and J usage is TRBJ2-7; D is undetermined. Germline V gene data show CDR1 as SGHTA and CDR2 as FQGNSA. This CDR3 spans 13 amino acids. Trimming shortened V by 5 bases and J by 1 base, and 9 bases separated the two germline ends. The CDR3 spells CASSTIGSYEQYF. The CDR3 nucleotides are TGTGCCAGCAGCACTATTGGGTCCTACGAGCAGTACTTC. The whole variable domain, remainder taken from reference TRBV7-2 and TRBJ2-7, is GAGVSQSPSNKVTEKGKDVELRCDPISGHTALYWYRQSLGQGLEFLIYFQGNSAPDKSGLPSDRFSAERTGGSVSTLTIQRTQQEDSAVYLCASSTIGSYEQYFGPGTRLTVT.

This clone showed up just once. The CDR3 DNA is TGTGCCAGCAGCTTGCATGCGCGGGAGGGTGAGCAGTTCTTC. This codes for CASSLHAREGEQFF. V and J are TRBV7-3 and TRBJ2-1; 9 bases line up with TRBD2. The CDR3 consists of 14 residues. The V gene's germline CDR1 is SGHTA and CDR2 FQGTGA. The junction had 6 bases not matched to a gene; V was cut back by 3 bases and J by 9 bases.

J is TRBJ1-2 and V is TRBV7-8; 8 bases fit TRBD1. J lost 5 bases, V lost 0 bases, and 5 bases had no gene match. This CDR3 is built from 15 residues. Germline CDR1 is SGHVS and CDR2 is FQNEAQ. The CDR3 coding sequence is TGTGCCAGCAGCTTAGCGTCAGGGGGCCAGTATGGCTACACCTTC. It translates to CASSLASGGQYGYTF.

This sequence joins TRBV29-1 and TRBJ2-7, with TRBD1 matching over 7 bases. CDR1 and CDR2 from the germline V gene are SQVTM and ANQGSEA. The CDR3 totals 13 residues. J was trimmed by 6 bases and V by 7 bases; bases with no gene match: 12. CDR3 protein: CSANTGTDREQYF. The CDR3 DNA follows: TGCAGCGCAAACACCGGGACAGATCGCGAGCAGTACTTC.

The genes are TRBV5-1 and TRBJ2-5, with 7 bases matching TRBD2. The V gene end was trimmed by 4 bases and the J gene end by 4 bases; junction bases not matched to a gene: 7. CDR1 is SGHRS, CDR2 YFSETQ, per germline. The CDR3 loop spans 14 amino acids. The CDR3 sequence is CASSGAGTGETQYF. The CDR3 DNA sequence: TGCGCCAGCAGCGGAGCGGGAACTGGAGAGACCCAGTACTTC.

This clone has just a few counts. The chain joins TRBV7-2 to TRBJ2-7; 11 nucleotides line up with TRBD2. V dropped 2 bases and J dropped 1; count of bases not matched to a gene: 7. CDR1 and CDR2 from the germline V gene are SGHTA and FQGNSA. This CDR3 region has 17 residues. CDR3 nucleotide sequence: TGTGCCAGCAGCTTAAGCCTACTAGCGGGAGTGTCCTACGAGCAGTACTTC. It specifies CASSLSLLAGVSYEQYF.

The rearrangement joins TRBV19 to TRBJ2-4, with 10 nucleotides matching TRBD2. V dropped 5 bases and J dropped 0; count of bases not matched to a gene: 4. CDR3 size: 16 residues. Germline CDR1 LNHDA, CDR2 SQIVND (reference sequence). For the CDR3, the DNA is TGTGCCAGTAGTCCAGGACTAGCGGTAGCCAAAAACATTCAGTACTTC. Its translation: CASSPGLAVAKNIQYF.

The chain has TRBV10-1 and TRBJ2-7; 9 bases are a match to TRBD1. The CDR3 length is 13 residues. The ends lost 6 bases at V and 3 bases at J; junction bases unmatched: 3. Germline V CDR1 and CDR2: WNHNN, SYGVQD (reference sequence). Here the CDR3 reads CASRGQGFYEQYF. The CDR3 coding sequence is TGCGCCAGCAGGGGACAGGGCTTCTACGAGCAGTACTTC.

This chain connects TRBV19 to TRBJ1-1, with D maybe TRBD1 (6 bases). CDR1 LNHDA and CDR2 SQIVND come from the germline V gene (reference sequence). The CDR3 consists of 14 residues. V lost 2 bases and J 5 bases, leaving 12 bases between the germline ends. CDR3 nucleotide sequence: TGTGCCAGTAGTATATCAGGGGTTTATACTGAAGCTTTCTTT. It codes for CASSISGVYTEAFF.

This chain links TRBV28 with TRBJ1-1, with a weak D call TRBD1 (6 bases). The germline CDR1 and CDR2 sequences are MDHEN and SYDVKM. Trimming removed 4 bases at V and 5 bases at J, with 17 bases between. There are 15 residues in the CDR3. The CDR3 nucleotides read TGTGCCAGCAGTTCAGACAGGTGGGGTAGAACTGAAGCTTTCTTT. The encoded protein is CASSSDRWGRTEAFF.

In its sample, this clone was seen once. The gene calls are TRBV7-2 and TRBJ1-1, with unresolved D. V was cut by 7 bases and J by 3 bases, with 18 bases left in between. The CDR3 is 15 amino acids. Germline loops: CDR1 SGHTA, CDR2 FQGNSA. CDR3 sequence reads: CASKFGLGWDTEAFF. DNA for the CDR3: TGTGCCAGCAAGTTTGGGCTCGGATGGGACACTGAAGCTTTCTTT.

V gene TRBV4-1 combines with J gene TRBJ2-1; D remains ambiguous. The CDR3 extends over 19 amino acids. Germline values: CDR1 MGHRA, CDR2 YSYEKL. With 0 bases removed from V and 3 bases from J, the gap between germline ends came to 21 bases. Written as DNA, the CDR3 is TGCGCCAGCAGCCAAGAATTCAGATTCCAGCGAGTCTACTACAATGAGCAGTTCTTC. This sequence encodes CASSQEFRFQRVYYNEQFF.

This chain links TRBV5-1 with TRBJ2-4; TRBD2 matches at 8 bases. The V gene's germline CDR1 is SGHRS and CDR2 YFSETQ. There are 15 residues in the CDR3. V was clipped by 2 bases and J by 3 bases; unmatched bases: 4. The CDR3 loop is CASSLAGANKNIQYF. The CDR3 coding sequence is TGCGCCAGCAGCTTAGCGGGAGCGAACAAAAACATTCAGTACTTC.

The chain joins TRBV5-4 to TRBJ1-2; 10 bases are shared with TRBD1. V trimming: 0 bases; J trimming: 1 base; junction bases outside the gene matches: 9. From germline, CDR1 is SGHNT and CDR2 YYREEE (reference sequence). CDR3 length: 18 residues. The CDR3 spells CASSLAGTGAIFNYGYTF. The CDR3 bases are TGTGCCAGCAGCTTGGCCGGGACAGGGGCCATTTTTAACTATGGCTACACCTTC.

This clone has just one count. The chain recombines TRBV5-4 with TRBJ2-1; tentative D call: TRBD2 (5 bases). Germline-derived CDR1 and CDR2 are SGHNT and YYREEE (reference sequence). V lost 0 bases, J lost 4 bases, and 11 bases lay in between. The CDR3 runs 15 residues. DNA of the CDR3: TGTGCCAGCAGCTTGGATAGCGCCCTATACAATGAGCAGTTCTTC. Translated, it gives CASSLDSALYNEQFF.

This clone came up once. The chain couples TRBV12-3 or TRBV12-4 to TRBJ2-3, with 8 positions matching TRBD1. CDR3 length: 13 amino acids. V shed 4 bases and J 5 bases; nucleotides not matched to a gene: 2. CDR3 amino acids: CASSWTGQDTQYF. The CDR3 nucleotides read TGTGCCAGCAGTTGGACAGGGCAAGATACGCAGTATTTT.

CDR3 nucleotide sequence: TGTGCCTGGAGGGGGCGGCTACTCGGGGAGCTGTTTTTT. It translates to CAWRGRLLGELFF. The V and J genes are TRBV30 and TRBJ2-2; maybe TRBD1 (5 bases). The CDR3 totals 13 residues. The ends were cut back, 3 bases at V and 7 bases at J, with 12 bases in the middle. Germline CDR1 and CDR2: GTSNPN and SVGIG (reference sequence).

This clone was seen a few times. The CDR3 protein is CASSPLGSGNEQFF. The CDR3 nucleotides read TGTGCCAGCAGTCCCCTCGGGTCCGGGAATGAGCAGTTCTTC. The J gene is TRBJ2-1, the V gene TRBV7-9, with D unclear. CDR1 is SEHNR and CDR2 is FQNEAQ in the germline V gene (reference sequence). The CDR3 has 14 amino acids. Trimming removed 6 bases at V and 7 bases at J, with 16 bases between.